The TCR beta chain under discussion was sequenced for a study of blood T cell repertoires in COVID-19. Only in-frame clones appear in the TCRdb table, and some are missing; sequencing was by immunoSEQ multiplex PCR. The sample lists about 170,000 clones, less than 90% seen once, with roughly 11% in the top ten. V was cut by 0 bases and J by 10 bases, with 9 bases left in between. The CDR3 length is 12 residues. Sequences were obtained from peripheral blood. The chain carries TRBV12-3 or TRBV12-4 and TRBJ1-1; D might be TRBD1 (5 bases). This clonotype was sampled from a woman in her fifties or sixties with COVID-19, enrolled during active disease. The CDR3 coding sequence is TGTGCCAGCAGTTTAGCGCGGACACCAGCTTTCTTT. It is translated as CASSLARTPAFF.